This T cell receptor beta chain was found in a study of blood T cell repertoires in COVID-19. As processed by the authors: Scientists estimated how many nucleated cells there were by amplifying reference gene primers. Using immunoSEQ multiplex PCR, the repertoire was profiled, and TCRdb retains in-frame clones only, with some absent. V and J calls and clone size are those listed in that table; D and trimming were worked out from the DNA. The table has 100,000 to 140,000 clones, just over 90% seen once. The V gene end was trimmed by 5 bases and the J gene end by 8 bases; junction bases not matched to a gene: 17. The CDR3 extends over 17 amino acids. Looked up from germline, CDR1 is SGHTA and CDR2 is FQGNSA.

The chain has TRBV7-2 and TRBJ2-3, with TRBD2 identical over 9 bases. This sequence was found in a woman in her twenties or thirties with acute or convalescent COVID-19. The material sequenced was peripheral blood. The CDR3 DNA reads as TGTGCCAGCAGCCGGGGCCTACTAGCGGGCAGCCATAGTACGCAGTATTTT. It translates to CASSRGLLAGSHSTQYF.